This entry lists 23 T cell receptor beta chains sequenced from one sample in a study of graft-versus-host responses after intestinal transplantation (dated by TCRdb to the early 2020s). Libraries were made using the immunoSEQ multiplex PCR assay. TCRdb obtained this table from immuneACCESS and retained in-frame rearrangements with V and J assigned. These tables miss some clones; where compared with another copy, unresolved V genes account for less than half of the shortfall, and the remainder is unexplained. The sample table holds roughly 70,000 clones, of which over 70% were seen once. The top ten constitute 0.39% of the sample. What this sample's time point label stands for: cells obtained before transplantation from donor or recipient. These receptors are not linked to any known antigen. Sequencing used unstimulated CD4+ T cells sorted from spleen or lymph node cells, obtained before transplant. These receptors all come from a human donor who was the organ donor for an intestinal transplant.

This chain uses TRBV11-3 with TRBJ2-1; 9 bases are shared with TRBD2. The CDR3 totals 15 residues. The germline V gene has CDR1 SGHNT and CDR2 YENEEA. The V gene end was trimmed by 6 bases and the J gene end by 4 bases; junction bases not matched to a gene: 7. The CDR3 spells CASSSSGAGYNEQFF. Here the CDR3 DNA reads TGTGCCAGCAGTTCTAGCGGGGCGGGTTACAATGAGCAGTTCTTC.

The gene calls are TRBV2 and TRBJ2-7, with 10 bases matching TRBD2. The CDR3 contains 13 residues. In germline, CDR1 is SNHLY, CDR2 FYNNEI. Trimming at V came to 4 bases and at J to 6 bases, leaving 3 bases not matched to a gene. The CDR3 is CASSGLAGAEQYV. CDR3 nucleotides: TGTGCCAGCAGTGGGCTAGCGGGGGCCGAGCAGTACGTC.

This clone appeared once. The rearrangement links TRBV6-1 to TRBJ1-5; a possible D gene is TRBD1 (5 bases). The CDR3 loop spans 16 amino acids. Looked up from germline, CDR1 is MNHNS and CDR2 is SASEGT. Trimming left V 4 bases short and J 4 bases short, with 17 bases between. The CDR3: CASSVSVGQPNQPQHF. CDR3 coding DNA: TGTGCCAGCAGTGTTTCGGTGGGGCAGCCGAATCAGCCCCAGCATTTT.

The chain links TRBV28 to TRBJ1-1, with 9 bases identical to TRBD1. V shed 3 bases and J 7 bases; nucleotides not matched to a gene: 9. Germline V gene lookup returns CDR1 MDHEN and CDR2 SYDVKM. This CDR3 spans 15 amino acids. The CDR3 reads CASSFTGQGKNEAFF. The CDR3 nucleotides are TGTGCCAGCAGTTTCACAGGACAGGGGAAGAATGAAGCTTTCTTT.

The chain recombines TRBV19 with TRBJ1-5; D ambiguous. The CDR3 runs 15 residues. V lost 4 bases, J lost 4 bases, and 14 bases lay in between. Germline CDR1 reads LNHDA; CDR2 reads SQIVND (reference sequence). CDR3 sequence (DNA): TGTGCCAGTAGTAACGAGATTATAGCAAATCAGCCCCAGCATTTT. It translates to CASSNEIIANQPQHF.

V gene TRBV28 combines with J gene TRBJ2-1; TRBD2 matches at 8 bases. This CDR3 has 16 amino acids. Germline CDR1 MDHEN, CDR2 SYDVKM. V was pared by 5 bases and J by 4 bases, with 10 bases of the junction left unmatched. The CDR3 region has the DNA TGTGCCAGCAGTCTCGCCGGGGGGGCGCCTTACAATGAGCAGTTCTTC. This sequence encodes CASSLAGGAPYNEQFF. The full variable domain, with the rest looked up from reference TRBV28 and TRBJ2-1, is DVKVTQSSRYLVKRTGEKVFLECVQDMDHENMFWYRQDPGLGLRLIYFSYDVKMKEKGDIPEGYSVSREKKERFSLILESASTNQTSMYLCASSLAGGAPYNEQFFGPGTRLTVL.

The chain carries TRBV6-5 and TRBJ1-1; D gene ambiguous. CDR1 MNHEY and CDR2 SVGAGI come from the germline V gene. The length of the CDR3 is 14 residues. V was trimmed by 8 bases and J by 0 bases, leaving 13 bases between them. The CDR3 reads CASREERMNTEAFF. CDR3 bases: TGTGCCAGCCGGGAGGAGAGAATGAACACTGAAGCTTTCTTT.

J is TRBJ2-1 and V is TRBV27, with TRBD2 identical over 12 bases. Looked up from germline, CDR1 is MNHEY and CDR2 is SMNVEV (reference sequence). This CDR3 has 18 amino acids. The V gene end was trimmed by 2 bases and the J gene end by 0 bases; junction bases not matched to a gene: 5. The CDR3 nucleotides read TGTGCCAGCAGTTTACTAGCGGGGGGGCCCAGCTCCTACAATGAGCAGTTCTTC. Translated: CASSLLAGGPSSYNEQFF.

The chain joins TRBV15 to TRBJ2-1, with D unclear. This CDR3 is built from 15 residues. Trimming left V 0 bases short and J 4 bases short, with 10 bases between. Germline-derived CDR1 and CDR2 are LNHNV and YYDKDF (reference sequence). The CDR3 here is CATSRDAQNYNEQFF. DNA of the CDR3: TGTGCCACCAGCAGAGATGCACAGAATTACAATGAGCAGTTCTTC.

This sequence joins TRBV30 and TRBJ2-2, with 8 bases fitting TRBD1. Trimming took 2 bases from V and 2 from J; bases not matched to a gene: 7. Per germline, CDR1 GTSNPN and CDR2 SVGIG (reference sequence). The CDR3 extends over 16 amino acids. The CDR3 sequence is CAWSPGQVSNTGELFF. CDR3 nucleotides: TGTGCCTGGAGTCCGGGACAGGTATCTAACACCGGGGAGCTGTTTTTT.

The V call is TRBV20-1, the J call TRBJ2-5, with D perhaps TRBD1 (6 bases). V was clipped by 5 bases and J by 5 bases, with 9 bases between them. CDR3 size: 11 residues. Germline loops: CDR1 DFQATT, CDR2 SNEGSKA (reference sequence). The CDR3 loop reads CSAFRGETQYF. The CDR3 nucleotides are TGCAGTGCTTTTAGGGGGGAGACCCAGTACTTC.

The V gene is TRBV6-6, the J gene TRBJ1-2, with D perhaps TRBD1 (5 bases). CDR1 and CDR2 from the germline V gene are MNHNY and SVGAGI (reference sequence). This CDR3 is built from 14 residues. Trimming took 2 bases from V and 2 from J, leaving 9 bases between them. The CDR3 here is CASSYETVNYGYTF. The CDR3 nucleotides are TGTGCCAGCAGTTACGAGACAGTCAACTATGGCTACACCTTC.

The chain has TRBV5-1 and TRBJ2-5, with D perhaps TRBD1 (6 bases). This CDR3 is built from 16 residues. The germline V gene encodes CDR1 SGHRS and CDR2 YFSETQ. V shed 3 bases and J shed 2 bases, with 17 bases lying between them. The CDR3 region is CASSSRTGQSQETQYF. The CDR3 region has the DNA TGCGCCAGCAGCTCCAGGACCGGACAGTCTCAAGAGACCCAGTACTTC.

This clone occurred once. The chain couples TRBV23-1 to TRBJ2-3, with TRBD2 identical over 9 bases. Being an ORF, TRBV23-1 has a function that is uncertain. The length of the CDR3 is 18 residues. V trimming: 1 base; J trimming: 4 bases; junction bases outside the gene matches: 12. The CDR3 spells CASSQCACGGRGADTQYF. The CDR3 DNA follows: TGCGCCAGCAGTCAATGCGCCTGTGGCGGGAGGGGTGCAGATACGCAGTATTTT.

The chain employs TRBV28 and TRBJ2-7; 10 bases line up with TRBD2. Losses at the gene ends were 8 bases for V and 2 bases for J; bases not matched to a gene: 6. Germline CDR1 reads MDHEN; CDR2 reads SYDVKM. The CDR3 runs to 14 residues. The CDR3 loop reads CASSASGGTYEQYV. The DNA for the CDR3 is TGTGCCAGCTCCGCTAGCGGGGGCACCTACGAGCAGTACGTC.

Concerning this clone: The same CDR3 can be traced to other DNA sequences in this sample. The chain joins TRBV5-1 to TRBJ1-1; D is unclear. Per the germline V gene, CDR1 is SGHRS and CDR2 is YFSETQ. Trimming took 0 bases from V and 1 from J, leaving 4 bases between them. CDR3 size: 13 residues. CDR3 protein: CASSLAGNTEAFF. The CDR3 bases are TGCGCCAGCAGCTTGGCGGGGAACACTGAAGCTTTCTTT.

In its sample, this clone was seen once. V usage is TRBV19 and J usage is TRBJ2-1; 11 bases are shared with TRBD2. From germline, CDR1 is LNHDA and CDR2 SQIVND (reference sequence). The CDR3 consists of 16 residues. Losses at the gene ends were 5 bases for V and 3 bases for J; bases not matched to a gene: 6. The CDR3 DNA reads TGTGCCAGTAGTTCCAGGACTAGCGGGTTCTACAATGAGCAGTTCTTC. It is translated as CASSSRTSGFYNEQFF.

The chain is built from TRBV30 and TRBJ1-1; perhaps TRBD1 as D (6 bases). Germline lookup yields CDR1 GTSNPN and CDR2 SVGIG (reference sequence). The CDR3 loop spans 13 amino acids. V shed 0 bases and J shed 3 bases, with 8 bases lying between them. The CDR3 nucleotides are TGTGCCTGGAGTGTACAGGGATACACTGAAGCTTTCTTT. It specifies CAWSVQGYTEAFF.

The rearrangement uses TRBV7-2 and TRBJ1-2; 7 nucleotides agree with TRBD1. The CDR3 totals 15 residues. V lost 4 bases and J lost 3; bases outside the gene matches: 8. In germline, CDR1 is SGHTA, CDR2 FQGNSA. CDR3 amino acids: CASSYKTGLDYGYTF. DNA for the CDR3: TGTGCCAGCAGCTATAAGACAGGGCTGGACTATGGCTACACCTTC.

The chain has TRBV4-2 and TRBJ2-1; TRBD2 matches at 8 bases. J gave up 7 bases and V 3 bases, and 5 bases lay outside the gene matches. Germline CDR1 and CDR2: LGHNA and YNFKEQ. The CDR3 has 14 amino acids. This CDR3 reads CASSQGLVFNEQFF. The CDR3 bases are TGTGCCAGCAGCCAGGGACTAGTTTTTAATGAGCAGTTCTTC.

This clone was seen just once. The V and J genes are TRBV9 and TRBJ2-3, with 8 bases fitting TRBD2. CDR3 length: 13 amino acids. V trimming: 5 bases; J trimming: 5 bases; junction bases outside the gene matches: 4. The germline V gene encodes CDR1 SGDLS and CDR2 YYNGEE. This CDR3 reads CASSPAGVDTQYF. The CDR3 nucleotides read TGTGCCAGCAGTCCAGCGGGGGTAGATACGCAGTATTTT.

A word on this clone: One junction end disagrees with the germline gene, perhaps due to a read error. The sample contains more than one DNA sequence encoding this CDR3. V usage is TRBV7-9 and J usage is TRBJ2-3, with D perhaps matching TRBD1 (6 bases). CDR1 SEHNR and CDR2 FQNEAQ come from the germline V gene (reference sequence). CDR3 size: 15 residues. The CDR3 is CASSPTGVGPDTQYF. The DNA of the CDR3 is TGCGCCAGCAGCCCGACAGGTGTCGGTCCAGATACGCAGTATTTT.

V is TRBV28 and J is TRBJ1-5; perhaps TRBD1 as D (5 bases). The CDR3 extends over 15 amino acids. V dropped 5 bases and J dropped 5 bases, with 16 bases sitting between them. Germline lookup yields CDR1 MDHEN and CDR2 SYDVKM. CDR3 DNA: TGTGCCAGCAGTCCCCCGTCAGGGTCGGATCAGCCCCAGCATTTT. Protein product: CASSPPSGSDQPQHF.